Reported below is one T cell receptor beta chain. Its matching antigen is unknown. CD8+ and CD4+ T cells from blood underwent TCR beta sequencing. FACS was used to enrich TEMRA cells, whereas the CD8+ and CD4+ T cells were obtained by negative isolation. The CDR3 is 12 amino acids. V shed 6 bases and J shed 6 bases, with 12 bases lying between them. The germline V gene encodes CDR1 LGHNT and CDR2 FRNRAP. The sample originates from a study of CD8 T cells in Susac syndrome. The study's findings and limits: The study's TCR sequencing and HLA analysis covered a relatively small number of individuals, and the study acknowledged this.

Reverse transcription of roughly 0.45 to 1 ug RNA was performed with random hexamers. Amplification of TCR beta CDR3 was carried out by immunoSEQ multiplex PCR, which covered 54 Vbeta and 13 Jbeta segments. TCRdb passed the immunoSEQ multiplex PCR reads through MiXCR, listing each CDR3 protein once. The repertoire consists of almost 450,000 distinct CDR3 sequences, with 85% occurring once and the leading ten covering about 0.12%. The V and J genes are TRBV12-5 and TRBJ2-7, with D hard to call. The sequence was collected from a human donor with multiple sclerosis. Sequencing was carried out using CD8+ T cells from PBMCs. The CDR3 region is CASGLADSEQYF. CDR3 in DNA: TGTGCTAGTGGCCTGGCCGATAGCGAGCAGTACTTC.